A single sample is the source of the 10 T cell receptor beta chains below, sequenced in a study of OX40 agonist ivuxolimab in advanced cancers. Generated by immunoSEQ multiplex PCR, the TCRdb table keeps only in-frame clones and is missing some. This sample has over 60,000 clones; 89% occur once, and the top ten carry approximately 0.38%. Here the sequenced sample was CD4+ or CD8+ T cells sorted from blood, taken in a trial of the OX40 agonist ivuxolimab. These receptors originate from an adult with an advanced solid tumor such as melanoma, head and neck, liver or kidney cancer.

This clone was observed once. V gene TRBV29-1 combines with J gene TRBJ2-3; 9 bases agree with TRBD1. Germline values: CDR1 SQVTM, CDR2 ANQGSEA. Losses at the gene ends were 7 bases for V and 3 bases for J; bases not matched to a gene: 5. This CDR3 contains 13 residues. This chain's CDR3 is CSASGTGTDTQYF. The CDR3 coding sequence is TGCAGCGCATCCGGGACAGGGACAGATACGCAGTATTTT.

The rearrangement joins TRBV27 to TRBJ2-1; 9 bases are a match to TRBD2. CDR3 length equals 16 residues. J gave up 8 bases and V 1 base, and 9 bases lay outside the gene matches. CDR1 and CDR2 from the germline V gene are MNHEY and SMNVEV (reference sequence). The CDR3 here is CASSLWGGRAFDEQFF. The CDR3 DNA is TGTGCCAGCAGTTTATGGGGCGGGAGGGCCTTCGATGAGCAGTTCTTC.

The CDR3 region has the DNA TGCGCCAGCAGCCAACAGCGGGAGAATCAAGATACGCAGTATTTT. Translation gives CASSQQRENQDTQYF. The J gene is TRBJ2-3, the V gene TRBV5-1, with TRBD2 matching over 8 bases. V was pared by 4 bases and J by 5 bases, with 9 bases of the junction left unmatched. This CDR3 region has 15 residues. Per the germline V gene, CDR1 is SGHRS and CDR2 is YFSETQ.

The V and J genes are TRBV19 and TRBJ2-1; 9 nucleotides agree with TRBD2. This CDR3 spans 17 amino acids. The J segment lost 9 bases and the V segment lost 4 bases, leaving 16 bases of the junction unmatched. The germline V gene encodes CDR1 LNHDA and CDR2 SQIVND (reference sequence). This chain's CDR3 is CASSTRGAGGSRAEQFF. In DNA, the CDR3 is TGTGCCAGTAGTACACGCGGGGCGGGAGGGTCGCGCGCTGAGCAGTTCTTC.

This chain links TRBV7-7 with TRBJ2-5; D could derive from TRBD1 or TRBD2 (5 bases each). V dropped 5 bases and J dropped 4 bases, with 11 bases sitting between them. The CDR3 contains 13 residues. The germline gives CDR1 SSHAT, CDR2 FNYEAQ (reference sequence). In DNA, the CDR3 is TGTGCCAGCAGCCCGAGGGGTTCAGAGACCCAGTACTTC. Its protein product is CASSPRGSETQYF. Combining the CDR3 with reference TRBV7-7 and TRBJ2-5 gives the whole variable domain GAGVSQSPRYKVTKRGQDVTLRCDPISSHATLYWYQQALGQGPEFLTYFNYEAQPDKSGLPSDRFSAERPEGSISTLTIQRTEQRDSAMYRCASSPRGSETQYFGPGTRLLVL.

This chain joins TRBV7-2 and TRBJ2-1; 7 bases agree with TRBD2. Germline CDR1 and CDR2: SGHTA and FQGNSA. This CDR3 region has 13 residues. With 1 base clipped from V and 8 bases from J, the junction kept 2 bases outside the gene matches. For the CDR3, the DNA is TGTGCCAGCAGCTTAGGGACTAGATATGAGCAGTTCTTC. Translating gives CASSLGTRYEQFF. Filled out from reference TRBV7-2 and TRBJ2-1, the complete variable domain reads GAGVSQSPSNKVTEKGKDVELRCDPISGHTALYWYRQSLGQGLEFLIYFQGNSAPDKSGLPSDRFSAERTGGSVSTLTIQRTQQEDSAVYLCASSLGTRYEQFFGPGTRLTVL.

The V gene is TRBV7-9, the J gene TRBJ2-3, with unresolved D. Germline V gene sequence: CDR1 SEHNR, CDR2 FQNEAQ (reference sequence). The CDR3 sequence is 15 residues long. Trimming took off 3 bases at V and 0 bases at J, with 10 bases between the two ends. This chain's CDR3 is CASSLSTISTDTQYF. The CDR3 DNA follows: TGTGCCAGCAGCTTGTCCACGATTAGCACAGATACGCAGTATTTT.

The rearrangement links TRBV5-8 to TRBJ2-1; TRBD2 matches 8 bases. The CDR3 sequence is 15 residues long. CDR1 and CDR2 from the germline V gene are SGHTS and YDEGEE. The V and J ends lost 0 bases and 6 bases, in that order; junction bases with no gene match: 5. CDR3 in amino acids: CASSLGERESNEQFF. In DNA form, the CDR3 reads TGTGCCAGCAGCTTGGGAGAGCGGGAGAGCAATGAGCAGTTCTTC. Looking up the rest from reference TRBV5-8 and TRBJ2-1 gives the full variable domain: EAGVTQSPTHLIKTRGQQATLRCSPISGHTSVYWYQQALGLGLQFLLWYDEGEERNRGNFPPRFSGRQFPNYSSELNVNALELEDSALYLCASSLGERESNEQFFGPGTRLTVL.

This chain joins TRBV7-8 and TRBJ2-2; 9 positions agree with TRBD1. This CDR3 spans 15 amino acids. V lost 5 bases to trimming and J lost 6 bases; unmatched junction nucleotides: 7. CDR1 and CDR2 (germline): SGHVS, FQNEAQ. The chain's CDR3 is CASSPGTGIPGELFF. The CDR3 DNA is TGTGCCAGCAGCCCCGGGACAGGGATTCCCGGGGAGCTGTTTTTT.

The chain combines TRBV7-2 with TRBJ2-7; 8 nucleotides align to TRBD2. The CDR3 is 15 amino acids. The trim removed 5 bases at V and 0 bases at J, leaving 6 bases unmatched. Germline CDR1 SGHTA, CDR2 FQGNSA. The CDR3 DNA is TGTGCCAGCAGCCCTCAGAGCGGGAGCTCCTACGAGCAGTACTTC. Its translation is CASSPQSGSSYEQYF.